This passage covers 7 T cell receptor beta chains from one sample sequenced in a study of T cell responses to AZD1222 COVID-19 vaccine. The repertoire was sequenced with immunoSEQ multiplex PCR; TCRdb's copy has only in-frame clones and lacks some. The sample gives about 97,000 clones, roughly 84% of which show up once; about 18% is in the top ten. The sequences come from peripheral blood, collected on day 0 of AZD1222 vaccination. The receptor set was obtained from an adult in good health.

The chain links TRBV29-1 to TRBJ2-7; 7 bases line up with TRBD1. This CDR3 is 12 amino acids long. The V segment lost 4 bases and the J segment 6 bases; nucleotides outside the gene matches: 6. Per germline, CDR1 SQVTM and CDR2 ANQGSEA. In DNA form, the CDR3 reads TGCAGCGTTGGACAGGGATATTCCGAGCAGTACTTC. Protein product: CSVGQGYSEQYF.

This chain links TRBV19 with TRBJ2-2; TRBD2 matches at 8 bases. V was clipped by 6 bases and J by 8 bases; unmatched bases: 8. This CDR3 comprises 14 residues. Germline V lookup: CDR1 LNHDA, CDR2 SQIVND (reference sequence). For the CDR3, the DNA is TGTGCCAGTAGGGCGGGAGGTAATAGTGGGGAGCTGTTTTTT. Translating it yields CASRAGGNSGELFF.

The chain recombines TRBV7-2 with TRBJ2-1; TRBD2 matches at 14 bases. The V gene's germline CDR1 is SGHTA and CDR2 FQGNSA. After removal of 2 bases from V and 6 bases from J, the junction contained 3 bases not matched to a gene. The CDR3 has 16 amino acids. The CDR3 nucleotides read TGTGCCAGCAGCTTACTTGGACTAGCGGGAGGCAATGAGCAGTTCTTC. The encoded protein is CASSLLGLAGGNEQFF. Combining the CDR3 with reference TRBV7-2 and TRBJ2-1 gives the whole variable domain GAGVSQSPSNKVTEKGKDVELRCDPISGHTALYWYRQSLGQGLEFLIYFQGNSAPDKSGLPSDRFSAERTGGSVSTLTIQRTQQEDSAVYLCASSLLGLAGGNEQFFGPGTRLTVL.

This rearrangement joins TRBV11-3 to TRBJ2-1; maybe TRBD2 (6 bases). The germline V gene encodes CDR1 SGHNT and CDR2 YENEEA. This CDR3 has 16 residues. The V and J ends lost 2 bases and 7 bases respectively, with 18 bases between them. The CDR3 here is CASSLTPFGSLNEQFF. The DNA of the CDR3 is TGTGCCAGCAGCTTAACCCCTTTCGGGAGCTTAAATGAGCAGTTCTTC.

The V call is TRBV7-9, the J call TRBJ1-4; D is perhaps TRBD1 (6 bases). Germline V CDR1 and CDR2: SEHNR, FQNEAQ (reference sequence). The CDR3 extends over 15 amino acids. V was trimmed by 3 bases and J by 8 bases, leaving 16 bases between them. The CDR3 DNA sequence: TGTGCCAGCAGCTTGGATGGGGGCCCCGGGGAAAAACTGTTTTTT. It yields the protein CASSLDGGPGEKLFF.

The V gene is TRBV7-2, the J gene TRBJ2-7; D unresolved. The CDR3 covers 13 residues. CDR1 is SGHTA and CDR2 is FQGNSA in the germline V gene. Trimming took 5 bases from V and 6 from J, leaving 14 bases between them. CDR3 residues: CASSLLDPGEQYF. CDR3 bases: TGTGCCAGCAGCCTGCTGGACCCGGGCGAGCAGTACTTC.

This chain connects TRBV11-2 to TRBJ1-3; 7 nucleotides line up with TRBD1. V shed 6 bases and J 8 bases; nucleotides not matched to a gene: 4. There are 12 residues in the CDR3. The germline gives CDR1 SGHAT, CDR2 FQNNGV. Here the CDR3 DNA reads TGTGCCAGCAGAAACAGGGGTGACACCATATATTTT. Its translation: CASRNRGDTIYF.